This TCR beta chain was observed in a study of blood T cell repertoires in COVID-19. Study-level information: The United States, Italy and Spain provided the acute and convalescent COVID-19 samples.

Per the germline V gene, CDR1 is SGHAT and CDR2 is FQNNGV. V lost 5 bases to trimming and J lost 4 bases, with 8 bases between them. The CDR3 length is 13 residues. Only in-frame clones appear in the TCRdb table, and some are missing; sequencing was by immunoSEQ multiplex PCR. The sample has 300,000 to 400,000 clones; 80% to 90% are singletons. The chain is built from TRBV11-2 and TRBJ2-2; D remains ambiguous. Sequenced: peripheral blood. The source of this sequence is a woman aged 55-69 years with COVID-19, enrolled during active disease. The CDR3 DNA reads TGTGCCAGCAGCCCCCCGGGCACCGGGGAGCTGTTTTTT. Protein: CASSPPGTGELFF.